Following are 3 T cell receptor beta chains from one sample sequenced in a study of blood T cell repertoires in COVID-19. The table came from immunoSEQ multiplex PCR; TCRdb's copy has only in-frame clones and leaves some out. Here the sample spans about 290,000 clones, about nine tenths being singletons. Sequencing was done on a sample of peripheral blood. These receptors all stem from a woman between 35 and 50 years old who had recovered from COVID-19.

The chain uses TRBV21-1 and TRBJ2-2; the table's D call TRBD1 went unverified against the DNA. TRBV21-1 is noted as a pseudogene. The CDR3 spans 18 residues. CDR3 protein: CASSKILSGRENTGELFF. The CDR3, as DNA: TGTGCCAGCAGCAAAATTCTCTCGGGCAGGGAAAACACCGGGGAGCTGTTTTTT.

The rearrangement links TRBV10-1 to TRBJ2-5, with D possibly matching TRBD1 (5 bases). The germline V gene has CDR1 WNHNN and CDR2 SYGVQD (reference sequence). V was trimmed by 0 bases and J by 7 bases, leaving 21 bases between them. This CDR3 is 17 amino acids long. The DNA of the CDR3 is TGCGCCAGCAGTGAGTCTTCTGGACACAGTCTATTAGGGACCCAGTACTTC. Protein product: CASSESSGHSLLGTQYF.

The V and J genes are TRBV4-1 and TRBJ2-2; weak D call: TRBD1 (6 bases). Germline CDR1 reads MGHRA; CDR2 reads YSYEKL. The CDR3 length is 15 residues. Trimming took off 1 base at V and 4 bases at J, with 10 bases between the two ends. In nucleotides, the CDR3 is TGCGCCAGCAGCCAAGGGCAGGGGATCACCGGGGAGCTGTTTTTT. Protein: CASSQGQGITGELFF.